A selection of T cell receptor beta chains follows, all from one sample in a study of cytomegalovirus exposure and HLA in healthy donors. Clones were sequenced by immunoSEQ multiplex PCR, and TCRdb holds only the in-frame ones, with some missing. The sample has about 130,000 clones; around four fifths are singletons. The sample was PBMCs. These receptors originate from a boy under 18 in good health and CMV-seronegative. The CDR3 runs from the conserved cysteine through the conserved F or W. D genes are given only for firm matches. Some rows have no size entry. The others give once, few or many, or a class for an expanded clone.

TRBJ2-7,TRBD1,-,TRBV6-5,CASSEDRAGEQYF,TGTGCCAGCTCAGAGGACAGGGCTGGCGAGCAGTACTTC
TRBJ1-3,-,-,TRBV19,CASRSSTGFGNTIYF,TGTGCCAGTAGATCATCCACAGGGTTTGGAAACACCATATATTTT
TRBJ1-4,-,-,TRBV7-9,CASSSPGEKLFF,TGTGCCAGCAGCTCTCCGGGTGAAAAACTGTTTTTT
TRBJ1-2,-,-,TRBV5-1,CASSSEASYGYTF,TGCGCCAGCAGCTCCGAGGCTAGCTATGGCTACACCTTC
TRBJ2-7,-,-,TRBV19,CASSIGTGAGYEQYF,TGTGCCAGTAGTATCGGTACGGGAGCTGGCTACGAGCAGTACTTC
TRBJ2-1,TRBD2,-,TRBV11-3,CASSLESGRAREQFF,TGTGCCAGCAGCTTAGAAAGCGGGAGGGCCAGGGAGCAGTTCTTC
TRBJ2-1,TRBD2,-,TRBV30,CAWSEETGGRNEQFF,TGTGCCTGGAGTGAAGAGACGGGAGGGCGGAATGAGCAGTTCTTC
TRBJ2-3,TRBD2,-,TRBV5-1,CASSTPTSADTQYF,TGCGCCAGCAGCACCCCTACTAGCGCAGATACGCAGTATTTT
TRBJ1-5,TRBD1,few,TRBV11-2,CASSSDREQPQHF,TGTGCCAGCAGCTCGGACAGGGAACAGCCCCAGCATTTT
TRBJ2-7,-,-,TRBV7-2,CASSLGGWGYEQYF,TGTGCCAGCAGCCTCGGAGGCTGGGGATACGAGCAGTACTTC
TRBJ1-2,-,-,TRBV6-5,CASSYRGYGYTF,TGTGCCAGCAGTTACCGGGGGTATGGCTACACCTTC
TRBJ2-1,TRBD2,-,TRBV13,CASSSVSGSSYNEQFF,TGTGCCAGCAGCTCCGTCAGCGGGAGCTCCTACAATGAGCAGTTCTTC
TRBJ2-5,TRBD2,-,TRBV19,CASSILTSGGGETQYF,TGTGCCAGTAGTATTCTGACTAGCGGGGGCGGGGAGACCCAGTACTTC
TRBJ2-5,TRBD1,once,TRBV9,CASSVAGTGEETQYF,TGTGCCAGCAGCGTAGCAGGGACAGGGGAAGAGACCCAGTACTTC
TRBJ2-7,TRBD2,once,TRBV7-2,CASSLAGLAGSDEQYF,TGTGCCAGCAGCTTAGCGGGACTAGCGGGATCAGACGAGCAGTACTTC
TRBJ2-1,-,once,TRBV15,CATSREGALVLHTDNEQFF,TGTGCCACCAGCAGAGAGGGGGCCCTCGTCCTCCATACCGACAATGAGCAGTTCTTC
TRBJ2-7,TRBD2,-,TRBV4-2,CASSQEGTSGSSYEQYF,TGTGCCAGCAGCCAAGAAGGGACTAGCGGGAGCTCCTACGAGCAGTACTTC
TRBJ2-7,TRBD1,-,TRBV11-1,CASSFANRGANEQYF,TGTGCCAGCAGCTTCGCCAACAGGGGAGCAAACGAGCAGTACTTC
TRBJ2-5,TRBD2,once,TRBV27,CASSLLAGGIQTQYF,TGTGCCAGCAGTTTACTAGCGGGAGGGATACAGACCCAGTACTTC
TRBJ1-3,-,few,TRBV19,CASSIRQGPGNTIYF,TGTGCCAGTAGTATCCGTCAGGGTCCTGGAAACACCATATATTTT
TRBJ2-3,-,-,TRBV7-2,CASSLVGHLTDTQYF,TGTGCCAGCAGCTTAGTGGGACACCTCACAGATACGCAGTATTTT
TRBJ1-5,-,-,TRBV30,CAWSASGYQPQHF,TGTGCCTGGAGTGCTTCGGGATACCAGCCCCAGCATTTT
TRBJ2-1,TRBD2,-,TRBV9,CASSPPGGGAEQFF,TGTGCCAGCAGCCCTCCCGGGGGGGGAGCTGAGCAGTTCTTC